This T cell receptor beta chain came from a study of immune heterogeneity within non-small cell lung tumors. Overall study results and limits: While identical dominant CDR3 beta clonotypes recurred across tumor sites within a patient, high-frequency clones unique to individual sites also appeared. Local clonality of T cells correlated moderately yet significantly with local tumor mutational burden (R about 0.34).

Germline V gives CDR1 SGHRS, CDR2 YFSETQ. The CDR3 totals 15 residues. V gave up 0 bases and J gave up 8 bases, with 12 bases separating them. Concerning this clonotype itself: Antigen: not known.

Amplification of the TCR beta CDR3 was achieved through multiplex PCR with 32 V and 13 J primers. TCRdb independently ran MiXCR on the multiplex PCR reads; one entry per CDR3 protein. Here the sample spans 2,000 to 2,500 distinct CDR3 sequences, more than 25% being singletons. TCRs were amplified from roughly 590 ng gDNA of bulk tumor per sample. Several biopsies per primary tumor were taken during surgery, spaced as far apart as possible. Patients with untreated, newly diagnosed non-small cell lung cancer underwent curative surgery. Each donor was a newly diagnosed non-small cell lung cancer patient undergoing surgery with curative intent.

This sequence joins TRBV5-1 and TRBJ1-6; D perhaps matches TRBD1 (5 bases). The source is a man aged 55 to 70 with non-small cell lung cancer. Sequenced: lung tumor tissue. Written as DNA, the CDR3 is TGCGCCAGCAGCTTGGGGGGCAGCATTTATTCACCCCTCCACTTT. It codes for CASSLGGSIYSPLHF.